The clone carrying this T cell receptor (beta chain) has just one count. What it binds is unknown. The data were obtained in a study of T cell responses to AZD1222 COVID-19 vaccine. TCRdb's copy holds only in-frame clones and misses some; the assay was immunoSEQ multiplex PCR. This table holds about 67,000 clones, 80% to 85% found once. General study results and limits: Donors were chiefly white British, with a greater number of females, and clonal diversity was perhaps underestimated.

V was clipped by 6 bases and J by 3 bases, with 13 bases between them. Germline CDR1 is SGHRS and CDR2 is YFSETQ. This CDR3 spans 14 amino acids. This chain uses TRBV5-1 with TRBJ1-3, with D possibly matching TRBD1 (6 bases). This sequence originates from an adult in good health. The starting material was peripheral blood, obtained on day 0 of AZD1222 vaccination. The CDR3 spells CASKEGGSGNTIYF. The CDR3 DNA sequence: TGCGCCAGCAAAGAAGGGGGTAGTGGAAACACCATATATTTT.